Given below is one TCR beta chain in context. This sample was included in a study of blood T cell repertoires in COVID-19. V dropped 9 bases and J dropped 5; count of bases not matched to a gene: 11. CDR1 is LNHDA, CDR2 SQIVND, per germline (reference sequence). This CDR3 is built from 15 residues. The method was immunoSEQ multiplex PCR; TCRdb's version includes in-frame clones alone and lacks a portion of them. The sample comprises around 430,000 clones, about 83% of which are singletons, and approximately 10% rests with the top ten. This TCR derives from a woman between 45 and 60 years old who had recovered from COVID-19. The material sequenced was PBMCs or T cells enriched from blood (not recorded which). The chain joins TRBV19 to TRBJ1-4, with TRBD1 matching 8 bases. DNA of the CDR3: TGTGCCAGCCGGACAGGGTTGGGGAAAAATGAAAAACTGTTTTTT. This codes for CASRTGLGKNEKLFF.